This T cell receptor (beta chain) stems from a study of T cells after yellow fever vaccination. V was cut by 1 base and J by 5 bases, with 21 bases left in between. CDR1 is KGHSH and CDR2 is LQKENI in the germline V gene. This CDR3 is 18 amino acids long. By 5'RACE template switching, TCR cDNA was produced, with a universal primer site and UMIs added in the process. TCRdb analysed the 5' RACE reads with MiXCR anew, one entry per CDR3 protein. The sample includes hundreds of thousands of distinct CDR3 sequences, 12% of them seen just once. The study's findings and limits: Sorted repertoires could include abundant contaminating clonotypes from bulk cells. Though it reached lower strength, the secondary response hit its peak faster, day 5 versus 15.

Turning to this clonotype: Its antigen is unknown.

This chain joins TRBV18 and TRBJ2-1; perhaps TRBD1 as D (6 bases). Specimen: PBMCs, collected on the day of the yellow fever booster vaccination. The sequence was collected from a man in his thirties or forties who received the YFV17D yellow fever vaccine. CDR3: CASSPQRLSQDSHNEQFF. The CDR3 DNA is TGTGCCAGCTCACCACAAAGATTGAGTCAGGACAGTCACAATGAGCAGTTCTTC.